The present entry profiles one T cell receptor (beta chain) with its context. The target antigen is unknown. PCR involved 60 Vbeta and 13 Jbeta primers. Profiling relied on immunoSEQ multiplex PCR, and the TCRdb table lists in-frame clones only, not all of them. The sample has about 120,000 clones; nearly 65% are singletons. This entry belongs to a study of cytomegalovirus exposure and HLA in healthy donors. Points from the study as a whole: With high specificity and sensitivity, the classifier reportedly diagnosed cytomegalovirus status.

Unmatched junction bases numbered 1, after V lost 2 bases and J lost 0 bases. CDR1 and CDR2 from the germline V gene are MNHEY and SVGAGI. This CDR3 is 16 amino acids long. The sequencing input was PBMCs. This clonotype was obtained from a man in his forties or fifties in good health and CMV-seropositive. The chain employs TRBV6-5 and TRBJ1-3; 10 positions match TRBD1. The CDR3 spells CASSYRTGGSGNTIYF. The CDR3 region has the DNA TGTGCCAGCAGTTACCGGACAGGGGGCTCTGGAAACACCATATATTTT.